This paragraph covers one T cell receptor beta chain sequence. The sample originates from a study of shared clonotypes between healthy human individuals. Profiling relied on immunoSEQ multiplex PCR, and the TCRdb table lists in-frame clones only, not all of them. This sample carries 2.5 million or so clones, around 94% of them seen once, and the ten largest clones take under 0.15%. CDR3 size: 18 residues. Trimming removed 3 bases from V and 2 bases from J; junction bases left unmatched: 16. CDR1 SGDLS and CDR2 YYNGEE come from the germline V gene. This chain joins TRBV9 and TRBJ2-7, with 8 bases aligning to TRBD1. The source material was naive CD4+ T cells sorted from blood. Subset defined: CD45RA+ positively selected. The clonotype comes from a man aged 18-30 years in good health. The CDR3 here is CASSAVCLSQGEPYEQYF. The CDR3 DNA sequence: TGTGCCAGCAGCGCCGTATGCCTGTCACAGGGGGAACCCTACGAGCAGTACTTC.